One and the same sample provided the 3 T cell receptor beta chains below, sequenced in a study of T cell repertoires in cytomegalovirus infection. MiXCR, applied by TCRdb to the reads, yields one record per CDR3 protein. Altogether about 740,000 distinct CDR3 sequences are present, less than 40% being singletons, with the ten largest covering 2.8%. The sample taken for sequencing was PBMCs. Receptor source: a human donor in good health (CMV status not recorded). Some clones in this sample may be carry-over from other donors' samples.

This sequence joins TRBV7-9 and TRBJ1-5; D is unresolved. This CDR3 spans 16 amino acids. V dropped 0 bases and J dropped 7 bases, with 16 bases sitting between them. CDR1 is SEHNR, CDR2 FQNEAQ, per germline (reference sequence). CDR3 DNA sequence: TGTGCCAGCAGCTTAGCCGGTGGAAGGGTTAACCAGCCCCAGCATTTT. Translating it yields CASSLAGGRVNQPQHF.

This rearrangement joins TRBV5-5 to TRBJ2-1; perhaps TRBD2 as D (5 bases). This CDR3 contains 15 residues. From germline, CDR1 is SGHKS and CDR2 YYEKEE (reference sequence). V lost 1 base and J 5 bases, leaving 13 bases between the germline ends. The CDR3 nucleotides are TGTGCCAGCAGCTTGCCCGGGGATTCCCACAATGAGCAGTTCTTC. Protein: CASSLPGDSHNEQFF.

This clonotype was recorded once. This chain joins TRBV7-3 and TRBJ2-3, with TRBD1 matching 9 bases. Germline CDR1 SGHTA, CDR2 FQGTGA. This CDR3 is 15 amino acids long. V dropped 5 bases and J dropped 3; count of bases not matched to a gene: 6. The CDR3: CASSITGGRTDTQYF. CDR3 in DNA: TGTGCCAGCAGCATCACAGGGGGCAGGACAGATACGCAGTATTTT. Full variable domain (rest looked up from reference TRBV7-3 and TRBJ2-3): GAGVSQTPSNKVTEKGKYVELRCDPISGHTALYWYRQSLGQGPEFLIYFQGTGAADDSGLPNDRFFAVRPEGSVSTLKIQRTERGDSAVYLCASSITGGRTDTQYFGPGTRLTVL.